This passage covers 3 T cell receptor beta chains from one sample sequenced in a study of OX40 agonist ivuxolimab in advanced cancers. Clones were sequenced by immunoSEQ multiplex PCR, and TCRdb holds only the in-frame ones, with some missing. The profile shows fewer than 75,000 clones, roughly 90% of them singletons. This sample comprised CD4+ or CD8+ T cells sorted from blood, obtained in a trial of the OX40 agonist ivuxolimab. The receptors derive from an adult with an advanced solid tumor such as melanoma, head and neck, liver or kidney cancer.

V and J are TRBV6-5 and TRBJ2-5; no reliable D call. The CDR3 extends over 13 amino acids. Germline CDR1 MNHEY, CDR2 SVGAGI. V lost 4 bases to trimming and J lost 3 bases, with 9 bases between them. CDR3 region: CASSFGLKETQYF. The DNA of the CDR3 is TGTGCCAGCAGTTTCGGCTTGAAAGAGACCCAGTACTTC.

This clone was seen a handful of times. The chain joins TRBV6-5 to TRBJ1-2; 9 bases fit TRBD1. The V gene's germline CDR1 is MNHEY and CDR2 SVGAGI. The J segment lost 14 bases and the V segment lost 0 bases, leaving 13 bases of the junction unmatched. The CDR3 has 15 amino acids. CDR3 in amino acids: CASSYSRKYRGLGTF. CDR3 in DNA: TGTGCCAGCAGTTACTCGAGGAAATACAGGGGGCTGGGAACCTTC.

The chain recombines TRBV2 with TRBJ1-5, with D perhaps TRBD1 (6 bases). With 5 bases removed from V and 0 bases from J, the gap between germline ends came to 8 bases. The CDR3 loop spans 14 amino acids. Germline assignment: CDR1 SNHLY and CDR2 FYNNEI. The CDR3 region is CASSSGASNQPQHF. Written as DNA, the CDR3 is TGTGCCAGCAGTTCAGGGGCTAGCAATCAGCCCCAGCATTTT. The whole variable domain, filled in from reference TRBV2 and TRBJ1-5, reads EPEVTQTPSHQVTQMGQEVILRCVPISNHLYFYWYRQILGQKVEFLVSFYNNEISEKSEIFDDQFSVERPDGSNFTLKIRSTKLEDSAMYFCASSSGASNQPQHFGDGTRLSIL.